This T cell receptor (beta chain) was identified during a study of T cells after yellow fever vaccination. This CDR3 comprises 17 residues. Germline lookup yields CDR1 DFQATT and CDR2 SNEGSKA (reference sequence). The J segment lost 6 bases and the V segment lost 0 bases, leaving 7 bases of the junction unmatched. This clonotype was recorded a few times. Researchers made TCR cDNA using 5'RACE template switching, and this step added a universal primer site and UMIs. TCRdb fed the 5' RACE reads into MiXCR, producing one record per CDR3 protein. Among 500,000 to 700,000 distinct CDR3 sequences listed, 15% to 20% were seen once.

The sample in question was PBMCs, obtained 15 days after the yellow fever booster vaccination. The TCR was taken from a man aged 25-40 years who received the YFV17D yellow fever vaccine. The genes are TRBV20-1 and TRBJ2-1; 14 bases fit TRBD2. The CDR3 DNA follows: TGCAGTGCTAGAGATTTGACTAGCGGGAGGGTGGGCAATGAGCAGTTCTTC. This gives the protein CSARDLTSGRVGNEQFF.